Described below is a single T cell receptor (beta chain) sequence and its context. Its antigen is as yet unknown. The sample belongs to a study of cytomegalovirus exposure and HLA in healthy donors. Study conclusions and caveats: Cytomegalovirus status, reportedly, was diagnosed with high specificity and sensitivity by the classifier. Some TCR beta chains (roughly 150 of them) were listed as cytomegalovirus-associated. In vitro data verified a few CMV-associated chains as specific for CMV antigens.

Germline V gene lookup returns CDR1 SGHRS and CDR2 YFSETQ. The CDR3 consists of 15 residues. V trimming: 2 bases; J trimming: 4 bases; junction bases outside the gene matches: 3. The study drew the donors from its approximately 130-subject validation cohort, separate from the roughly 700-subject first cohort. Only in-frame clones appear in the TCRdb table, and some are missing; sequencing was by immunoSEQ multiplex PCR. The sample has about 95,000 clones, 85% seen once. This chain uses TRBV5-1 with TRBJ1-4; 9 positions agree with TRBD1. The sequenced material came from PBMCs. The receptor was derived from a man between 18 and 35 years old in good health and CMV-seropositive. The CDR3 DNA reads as TGCGCCAGCAGCTTCACAGGGGGCAATAATGAAAAACTGTTTTTT. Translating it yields CASSFTGGNNEKLFF. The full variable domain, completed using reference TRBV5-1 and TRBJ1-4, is KAGVTQTPRYLIKTRGQQVTLSCSPISGHRSVSWYQQTPGQGLQFLFEYFSETQRNKGNFPGRFSGRQFSNSRSEMNVSTLELGDSALYLCASSFTGGNNEKLFFGSGTQLSVL.